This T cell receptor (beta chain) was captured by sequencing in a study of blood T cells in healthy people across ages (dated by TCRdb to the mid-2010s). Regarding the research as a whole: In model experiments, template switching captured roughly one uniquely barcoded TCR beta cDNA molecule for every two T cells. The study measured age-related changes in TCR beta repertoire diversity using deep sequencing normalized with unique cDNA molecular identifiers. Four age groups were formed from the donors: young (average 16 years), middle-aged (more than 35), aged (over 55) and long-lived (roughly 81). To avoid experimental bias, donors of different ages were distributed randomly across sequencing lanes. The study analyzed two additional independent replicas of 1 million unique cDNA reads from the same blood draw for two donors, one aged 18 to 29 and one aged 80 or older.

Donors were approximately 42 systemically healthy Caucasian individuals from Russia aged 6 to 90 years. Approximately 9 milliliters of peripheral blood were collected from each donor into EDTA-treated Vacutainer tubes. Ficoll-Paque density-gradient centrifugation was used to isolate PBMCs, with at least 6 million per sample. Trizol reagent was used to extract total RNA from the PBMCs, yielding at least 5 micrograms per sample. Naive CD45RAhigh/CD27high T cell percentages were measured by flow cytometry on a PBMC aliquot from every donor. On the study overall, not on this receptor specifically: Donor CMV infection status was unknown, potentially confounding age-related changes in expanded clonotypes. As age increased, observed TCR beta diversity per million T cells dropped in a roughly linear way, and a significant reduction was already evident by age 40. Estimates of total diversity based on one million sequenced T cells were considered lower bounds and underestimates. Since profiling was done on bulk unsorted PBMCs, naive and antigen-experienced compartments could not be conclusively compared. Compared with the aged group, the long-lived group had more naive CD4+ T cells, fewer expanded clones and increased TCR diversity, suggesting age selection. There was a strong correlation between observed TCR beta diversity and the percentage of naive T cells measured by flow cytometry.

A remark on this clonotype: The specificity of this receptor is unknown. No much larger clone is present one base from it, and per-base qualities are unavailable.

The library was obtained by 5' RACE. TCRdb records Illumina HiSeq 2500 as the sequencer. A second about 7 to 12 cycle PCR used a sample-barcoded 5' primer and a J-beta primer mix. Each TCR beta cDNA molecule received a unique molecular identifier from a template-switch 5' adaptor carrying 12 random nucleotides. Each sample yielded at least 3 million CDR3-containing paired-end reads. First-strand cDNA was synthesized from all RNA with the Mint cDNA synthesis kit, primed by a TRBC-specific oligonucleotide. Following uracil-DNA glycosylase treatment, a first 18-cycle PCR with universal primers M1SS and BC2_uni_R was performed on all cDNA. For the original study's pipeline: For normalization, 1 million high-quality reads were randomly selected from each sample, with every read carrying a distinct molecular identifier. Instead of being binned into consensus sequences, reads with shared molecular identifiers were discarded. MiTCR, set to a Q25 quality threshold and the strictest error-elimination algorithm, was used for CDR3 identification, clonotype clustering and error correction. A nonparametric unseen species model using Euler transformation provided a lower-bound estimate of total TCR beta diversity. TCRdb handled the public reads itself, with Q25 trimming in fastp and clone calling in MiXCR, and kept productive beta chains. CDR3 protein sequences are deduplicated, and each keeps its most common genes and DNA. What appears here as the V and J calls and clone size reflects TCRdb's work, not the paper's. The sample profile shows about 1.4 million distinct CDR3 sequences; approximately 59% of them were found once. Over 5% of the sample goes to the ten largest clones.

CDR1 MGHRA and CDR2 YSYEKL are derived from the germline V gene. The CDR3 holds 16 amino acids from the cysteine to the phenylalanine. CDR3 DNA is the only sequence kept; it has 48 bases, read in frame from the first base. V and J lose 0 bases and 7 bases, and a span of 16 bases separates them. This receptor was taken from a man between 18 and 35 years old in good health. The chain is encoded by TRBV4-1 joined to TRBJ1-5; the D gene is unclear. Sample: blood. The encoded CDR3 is CASSQDSGISYQPQHF. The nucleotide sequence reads TGCGCCAGCAGCCAAGATAGCGGCATATCTTACCAGCCCCAGCATTTT.